This T cell receptor beta chain is from a study of T cell responses to AZD1222 COVID-19 vaccine. Findings and limits, study-wide: Increased Spike-specific TCR breadth and depth were observed after two AZD1222 doses. Repertoire collection took place solely once the T cell response had peaked.

Note on this clone: The target antigen is unknown.

Libraries were prepared by immunoSEQ multiplex PCR; TCRdb keeps only in-frame clonotypes and omits some of them. This sample has some 120,000 clones, with approximately 90% found just once. V lost 3 bases, J lost 2 bases, and 4 bases stayed unmatched. From germline, CDR1 is LNHNV and CDR2 YYDKDF (reference sequence). The CDR3 is 16 residues long. This receptor was identified in an adult in good health. The specimen was peripheral blood, collected on day 0 of AZD1222 vaccination. This chain joins TRBV15 and TRBJ2-3, with TRBD2 identical over 11 bases. The CDR3, as DNA: TGTGCCACCAGCAGGACTAGCGGGGCAAACACAGATACGCAGTATTTT. Translating gives CATSRTSGANTDTQYF.